The 28 T cell receptor beta chains given below trace back to one sample, sequenced in a study of cytomegalovirus exposure and HLA in healthy donors. In the PCR, 60 Vbeta and 13 Jbeta primers were used. Using immunoSEQ multiplex PCR, the repertoire was profiled, and TCRdb retains in-frame clones only, with some absent. This table holds 100,000 to 150,000 clones, around 80% found once. Sequenced input: PBMCs. Receptor source: a woman aged 45-65 years in good health and CMV-seropositive.

This chain uses TRBV5-1 with TRBJ1-5; tentative D call: TRBD1 (5 bases). The germline V and J ends were trimmed by 0 bases and 5 bases, with 6 bases remaining between them. The CDR3 totals 13 residues. Per germline, CDR1 SGHRS and CDR2 YFSETQ. The CDR3 loop is CASSLGGDQPQHF. The CDR3 DNA follows: TGCGCCAGCAGCTTGGGGGGGGATCAGCCCCAGCATTTT.

This clone occurred a few times. The chain is built from TRBV5-1 and TRBJ2-3, with 8 bases aligning to TRBD2. V shed 0 bases, J shed 5 bases, and the junction held 5 bases outside the gene matches. CDR1 SGHRS and CDR2 YFSETQ come from the germline V gene. This CDR3 contains 15 residues. CDR3 nucleotide sequence: TGCGCCAGCAGCTTGGGAGCGGGAGTTAGAGATACGCAGTATTTT. It yields the protein CASSLGAGVRDTQYF. Full variable domain (missing parts from reference TRBV5-1 and TRBJ2-3): KAGVTQTPRYLIKTRGQQVTLSCSPISGHRSVSWYQQTPGQGLQFLFEYFSETQRNKGNFPGRFSGRQFSNSRSEMNVSTLELGDSALYLCASSLGAGVRDTQYFGPGTRLTVL.

This chain connects TRBV7-2 to TRBJ2-5; 9 nucleotides align to TRBD1. V lost 6 bases and J lost 5; bases outside the gene matches: 19. The CDR3 covers 18 residues. Germline V gene lookup returns CDR1 SGHTA and CDR2 FQGNSA. Written as DNA, the CDR3 is TGTGCCAGCAGTCTACAACCATCCGGGACAGGGTACGTGGAGACCCAGTACTTC. This sequence encodes CASSLQPSGTGYVETQYF.

The chain has TRBV4-2 and TRBJ2-3; TRBD2 aligns across 8 bases. Trimming at V came to 3 bases and at J to 7 bases, leaving 12 bases not matched to a gene. This CDR3 region has 16 residues. CDR1 is LGHNA, CDR2 YNFKEQ, per germline. CDR3 region: CASSHGPGLEPNTQYF. The CDR3 nucleotides are TGTGCCAGCAGCCATGGACCGGGACTAGAACCCAATACGCAGTATTTT.

This clone was counted a few times. The V call is TRBV30, the J call TRBJ2-5, with a tentative D call TRBD2 (6 bases). CDR1 and CDR2 (germline): GTSNPN, SVGIG (reference sequence). The CDR3 runs 15 residues. V lost 0 bases, J lost 5 bases, and 16 bases lay in between. The CDR3 nucleotides read TGTGCCTGGAGTGTTGGAGGAGGGAGCGGGGAGACCCAGTACTTC. It translates to CAWSVGGGSGETQYF.

V usage is TRBV7-2 and J usage is TRBJ1-1, with D unresolved. There are 13 residues in the CDR3. In germline, CDR1 is SGHTA, CDR2 FQGNSA. V lost 1 base and J lost 6, with 9 bases in between. CDR3 in amino acids: CASSLDEGAEAFF. In nucleotides, the CDR3 is TGTGCCAGCAGCTTAGATGAGGGCGCTGAAGCTTTCTTT.

V is TRBV6-1 and J is TRBJ2-1; D is possibly TRBD1 (5 bases). Germline loops: CDR1 MNHNS, CDR2 SASEGT. The CDR3 length is 16 residues. Trimming took off 3 bases at V and 7 bases at J, with 19 bases between the two ends. For the CDR3, the DNA is TGTGCCAGCAGTGACGGACGGACACTTAAGGGGAATGAGCAGTTCTTC. This translates into CASSDGRTLKGNEQFF.

The chain combines TRBV7-2 with TRBJ1-2; D possibly corresponds to TRBD1 (6 bases). The CDR3 has 14 residues. V was cut by 1 base and J by 7 bases, with 13 bases left in between. Per the germline V gene, CDR1 is SGHTA and CDR2 is FQGNSA. CDR3 sequence reads: CASSLGTRGPGYTF. In DNA, the CDR3 is TGTGCCAGCAGCTTAGGTACCAGGGGACCTGGCTACACCTTC. Full variable domain (remainder filled in from reference TRBV7-2 and TRBJ1-2): GAGVSQSPSNKVTEKGKDVELRCDPISGHTALYWYRQSLGQGLEFLIYFQGNSAPDKSGLPSDRFSAERTGGSVSTLTIQRTQQEDSAVYLCASSLGTRGPGYTFGSGTRLTVV.

This clone has just one count. The J gene is TRBJ2-1, the V gene TRBV30, with a tentative D call TRBD2 (6 bases). Trimming took 4 bases from V and 2 from J, leaving 15 bases between them. The CDR3 sequence is 15 residues long. Germline assignment: CDR1 GTSNPN and CDR2 SVGIG (reference sequence). The chain's CDR3 is CAWTRGSLAYNEQFF. As DNA, the CDR3 is TGTGCCTGGACCCGGGGGAGCCTCGCCTACAATGAGCAGTTCTTC.

The chain combines TRBV4-3 with TRBJ2-5; the match to TRBD2 covers 8 bases. V shed 2 bases, J shed 1 base, and the junction held 3 bases outside the gene matches. CDR1 is LGHNA and CDR2 is YSLEER in the germline V gene. The CDR3 spans 15 residues. The CDR3 DNA is TGCGCCAGCAGCCAAAATAGCGGGGCCCAAGAGACCCAGTACTTC. This translates into CASSQNSGAQETQYF.

The chain is built from TRBV9 and TRBJ2-1, with a tentative D call TRBD2 (6 bases). Trimming pared 0 bases from V and 4 bases from J, leaving 8 bases between. Germline lookup yields CDR1 SGDLS and CDR2 YYNGEE. This CDR3 is built from 14 residues. The CDR3 DNA sequence: TGTGCCAGCAGCGTAGATAGCGGTTACAATGAGCAGTTCTTC. Translation: CASSVDSGYNEQFF.

The CDR3 here is CASSLGGASGNTIYF. Here the CDR3 DNA reads TGTGCCAGCAGCTTAGGAGGGGCCTCTGGAAACACCATATATTTT. The chain is built from TRBV7-3 and TRBJ1-3, with D maybe TRBD1 (5 bases). The CDR3 contains 15 residues. CDR1 SGHTA and CDR2 FQGTGA come from the germline V gene. The V end lost 2 bases, the J end lost 0 bases, and 8 bases lay between the germline ends.

V and J are TRBV19 and TRBJ2-1; D not resolved. This CDR3 is built from 15 residues. V was trimmed by 7 bases and J by 7 bases, leaving 20 bases between them. The germline gives CDR1 LNHDA, CDR2 SQIVND (reference sequence). CDR3 sequence reads: CASKTRPYFVNEQFF. In DNA form, the CDR3 reads TGTGCCAGTAAAACGCGTCCGTACTTTGTGAATGAGCAGTTCTTC.

V gene TRBV21-1 combines with J gene TRBJ1-1. TRBV21-1 is described as a pseudogene. CDR3 length equals 13 residues. The CDR3 here is CASNHFSDTEAFF. As DNA, the CDR3 is TGTGCCAGCAACCACTTCTCGGACACTGAAGCTTTCTTT.

V gene TRBV11-1 combines with J gene TRBJ2-7; TRBD2 aligns across 11 bases. Trimming at V came to 5 bases and at J to 4 bases, leaving 13 bases not matched to a gene. The CDR3 covers 17 residues. CDR1 and CDR2 (germline): SGHAT, FQDESV (reference sequence). CDR3 amino acids: CASSPNRLAGRFYEQYF. Here the CDR3 DNA reads TGTGCCAGCAGCCCCAACCGACTAGCGGGAAGATTTTACGAGCAGTACTTC.

The chain combines TRBV6-5 with TRBJ1-5; D ambiguous. This CDR3 spans 13 amino acids. Germline CDR1 and CDR2: MNHEY and SVGAGI. Trimming shortened V by 5 bases and J by 3 bases, and 8 bases separated the two germline ends. This CDR3 is CASSVSDNQPQHF. CDR3 in DNA: TGTGCCAGCAGTGTTTCAGACAATCAGCCCCAGCATTTT.

V and J are TRBV27 and TRBJ2-3, with TRBD1 matching over 7 bases. CDR1 is MNHEY and CDR2 is SMNVEV in the germline V gene (reference sequence). The CDR3 covers 14 residues. Trimming took 3 bases from V and 3 from J; bases not matched to a gene: 3. The CDR3 here is CASSFRQGTDTQYF. In DNA, the CDR3 is TGTGCCAGCAGTTTTCGACAGGGTACAGATACGCAGTATTTT.

This clone showed up just once. The chain recombines TRBV29-1 with TRBJ2-1; D call uncertain. The V end was cut by 5 bases, the J end by 0 bases, with 8 bases between. The CDR3 consists of 13 residues. CDR1 is SQVTM and CDR2 is ANQGSEA in the germline V gene. In nucleotides, the CDR3 is TGCAGCGTTCAAAAGAGCTCCTACAATGAGCAGTTCTTC. It translates to CSVQKSSYNEQFF.

This clone is a singleton in its sample. The rearrangement uses TRBV6-5 and TRBJ2-1; TRBD2 might be the D (5 bases). V lost 3 bases, J lost 8 bases, and 20 bases lay in between. CDR3 length: 16 residues. The germline CDR1 and CDR2 sequences are MNHEY and SVGAGI. CDR3 sequence: CASSYTPLESWDEQFF. The CDR3 DNA reads TGTGCCAGCAGTTATACCCCACTAGAGTCTTGGGATGAGCAGTTCTTC.

The chain links TRBV10-3 to TRBJ1-2; weak D call: TRBD1 (5 bases). The CDR3 totals 13 residues. Germline V gene sequence: CDR1 ENHRY, CDR2 SYGVKD. Between the trimmed V and J ends, which lost 6 bases and 6 bases, there was a span of 14 bases. CDR3 nucleotide sequence: TGTGCCATCAGGTCGGGGGTTGGCGATGGCTACACCTTC. Translation: CAIRSGVGDGYTF.

The V gene is TRBV13, the J gene TRBJ2-7; D remains unclear. The V end lost 5 bases, the J end lost 3 bases, and 14 bases lay between the germline ends. This CDR3 is built from 14 residues. CDR1 and CDR2 from the germline V gene are PRHDT and FYEKMQ (reference sequence). The CDR3 spells CASSPHSGFYEQYF. The CDR3 DNA is TGTGCCAGCAGCCCCCACTCAGGATTCTACGAGCAGTACTTC.

V and J are TRBV30 and TRBJ1-5; D gene ambiguous. CDR1 and CDR2 from the germline V gene are GTSNPN and SVGIG (reference sequence). There are 11 residues in the CDR3. Trimming cost V 4 bases and J 10 bases, with 11 bases left between them. CDR3 sequence reads: CAWKAGGPQHF. The CDR3 DNA reads as TGTGCCTGGAAAGCAGGAGGACCCCAGCATTTT. The whole variable domain, remainder taken from reference TRBV30 and TRBJ1-5, is SQTIHQWPATLVQPVGSPLSLECTVEGTSNPNLYWYRQAAGRGLQLLFYSVGIGQISSEVPQNLSASRPQDRQFILSSKKLLLSDSGFYLCAWKAGGPQHFGDGTRLSIL.

This clone was recorded a few times. The chain recombines TRBV25-1 with TRBJ2-3, with a tentative D call TRBD2 (6 bases). V was pared by 3 bases and J by 6 bases, with 13 bases between. Germline CDR1 MGHDK, CDR2 SYGVNS. The CDR3 runs 14 residues. The CDR3 DNA reads TGTGCCAGCAGTGACCGTATTGGGAGGGATACGCAGTATTTT. It codes for CASSDRIGRDTQYF.

The chain links TRBV19 to TRBJ2-1; D is possibly TRBD2 (5 bases). The germline gives CDR1 LNHDA, CDR2 SQIVND (reference sequence). V was clipped by 5 bases and J by 10 bases, with 12 bases between them. The CDR3 runs to 12 residues. The CDR3 here is CASSFGLWEQFF. The CDR3 bases are TGTGCCAGTAGTTTCGGACTCTGGGAGCAGTTCTTC.

The genes are TRBV18 and TRBJ1-3; 10 nucleotides match TRBD1. Germline V gene data show CDR1 as KGHSH and CDR2 as LQKENI. CDR3 size: 16 residues. Trimming cost V 4 bases and J 0 bases; bases outside gene matches: 3. CDR3 amino acids: CASSLGTGDSGNTIYF. The CDR3 bases are TGTGCCAGCTCACTAGGGACAGGGGACTCTGGAAACACCATATATTTT. The whole variable domain, remainder taken from reference TRBV18 and TRBJ1-3, is NAGVMQNPRHLVRRRGQEARLRCSPMKGHSHVYWYRQLPEEGLKFMVYLQKENIIDESGMPKERFSAEFPKEGPSILRIQQVVRGDSAAYFCASSLGTGDSGNTIYFGEGSWLTVV.

The rearrangement uses TRBV27 and TRBJ1-2; D may be TRBD1 (5 bases). Germline V CDR1 and CDR2: MNHEY, SMNVEV (reference sequence). The CDR3 has 14 amino acids. Trimming removed 3 bases from V and 8 bases from J, with 16 bases in between. The CDR3 protein is CASSFRGQGGGYTF. The CDR3, as DNA: TGTGCCAGCAGTTTTAGAGGGCAGGGAGGCGGCTACACCTTC.

The rearrangement links TRBV29-1 to TRBJ2-5, with D perhaps TRBD2 (6 bases). The length of the CDR3 is 12 residues. Germline CDR1 reads SQVTM; CDR2 reads ANQGSEA. The V end was cut by 7 bases, the J end by 3 bases, with 12 bases between. CDR3 coding DNA: TGCAGCGCTAGCGTGGGGAAAGAGACCCAGTACTTC. It codes for CSASVGKETQYF.

The CDR3 here is CASGEGGGGTDTQYF. The CDR3 bases are TGTGCCAGCGGGGAGGGCGGTGGTGGGACAGATACGCAGTATTTT. The V call is TRBV7-3, the J call TRBJ2-3; 7 nucleotides align to TRBD2. Germline loops: CDR1 SGHTA, CDR2 FQGTGA. V shed 8 bases, J shed 3 bases, and the junction held 11 bases outside the gene matches. This CDR3 is 15 amino acids long.